Presented here are 20 T cell receptor beta chains from one specimen sequenced in a study of blood T cell repertoires in COVID-19. Generated by immunoSEQ multiplex PCR, the TCRdb table keeps only in-frame clones and is missing some. The profile shows about 84,000 clones, less than 90% of them singletons. Sequenced sample: peripheral blood. These receptors were taken from an elderly man with active or convalescent COVID-19.

J is TRBJ1-2 and V is TRBV5-3; D is possibly TRBD1 (5 bases). TRBV5-3 is given ORF status, its function remaining uncertain. Trimming removed 2 bases at V and 4 bases at J, with 15 bases between. The CDR3 is 15 amino acids. CDR3: CARSFTKGQSYGYTF. CDR3 in DNA: TGTGCCAGAAGCTTTACGAAGGGGCAAAGCTATGGCTACACCTTC.

The chain is built from TRBV7-9 and TRBJ2-1, with 7 positions matching TRBD2. Germline trimming cut 7 bases from V and 0 bases from J; bases unmatched to any gene: 9. Germline V gene data show CDR1 as SEHNR and CDR2 as FQNEAQ (reference sequence). This CDR3 comprises 16 residues. CDR3 sequence: CASTLPGGGSYNEQFF. The CDR3 DNA sequence: TGTGCCAGCACCCTACCTGGGGGGGGCTCCTACAATGAGCAGTTCTTC. Full variable domain (outside the CDR3, taken from reference TRBV7-9 and TRBJ2-1): DTGVSQNPRHKITKRGQNVTFRCDPISEHNRLYWYRQTLGQGPEFLTYFQNEAQLEKSRLLSDRFSAERPKGSFSTLEIQRTEQGDSAMYLCASTLPGGGSYNEQFFGPGTRLTVL.

The J gene is TRBJ2-7, the V gene TRBV5-1; 13 bases map to TRBD2. This CDR3 spans 14 amino acids. The germline V gene has CDR1 SGHRS and CDR2 YFSETQ. The ends lost 4 bases at V and 6 bases at J; junction bases unmatched: 4. Here the CDR3 DNA reads TGCGCCAGCAGCCCCGGACTAGCGGGAGTCGAGCAGTACTTC. This gives the protein CASSPGLAGVEQYF.

The chain joins TRBV5-1 to TRBJ1-2, with 7 bases aligning to TRBD1. This CDR3 contains 15 residues. The V and J ends lost 4 bases and 6 bases, in that order; junction bases with no gene match: 12. From germline, CDR1 is SGHRS and CDR2 YFSETQ. The CDR3 protein is CASSRIGRGRDGYTF. The CDR3 DNA sequence: TGCGCCAGCAGCCGAATCGGGAGGGGGCGCGATGGCTACACCTTC.

The gene calls are TRBV29-1 and TRBJ1-6; TRBD1 matches 10 bases. CDR3 size: 13 residues. The V gene's germline CDR1 is SQVTM and CDR2 ANQGSEA. With V trimmed by 7 bases and J by 8 bases, 5 bases remained unmatched. This CDR3 reads CSATGGVDSPLHF. In DNA, the CDR3 is TGCAGCGCGACAGGGGGCGTGGATTCACCCCTCCACTTT.

This chain connects TRBV3-1 (or the pseudogene TRBV3-2) to TRBJ1-6; D is uncertain. Trimming shortened V by 0 bases and J by 11 bases, and 11 bases separated the two germline ends. The CDR3 spans 14 residues. Germline CDR1 and CDR2: LGHDT and YNNKEL (reference sequence). CDR3 amino acids: CASSQDLAGTPLHF. DNA for the CDR3: TGTGCCAGCAGCCAAGATTTAGCGGGTACACCCCTCCACTTT.

The chain combines TRBV29-1 with TRBJ2-7; TRBD1 might be the D (5 bases). CDR1 SQVTM and CDR2 ANQGSEA come from the germline V gene. Trimming cost V 6 bases and J 1 base, with 13 bases left between them. CDR3 length equals 13 residues. CDR3 nucleotide sequence: TGCAGCGTGAACACAGGTGCGTCCTACGAGCAGTACTTC. Its translation: CSVNTGASYEQYF.

This chain connects TRBV27 to TRBJ1-1; 9 nucleotides match TRBD1. Trimming removed 5 bases from V and 5 bases from J; junction bases left unmatched: 9. This CDR3 is 15 amino acids long. Germline CDR1 is MNHEY and CDR2 is SMNVEV (reference sequence). The CDR3 coding sequence is TGTGCCAGCAGTCCGTACAGGGGGCGGAGGACTGAAGCTTTCTTT. Translation gives CASSPYRGRRTEAFF.

V gene TRBV30 combines with J gene TRBJ2-7; a weak D match, TRBD1 (6 bases). Trimming removed 0 bases from V and 6 bases from J, with 9 bases in between. The V gene's germline CDR1 is GTSNPN and CDR2 SVGIG (reference sequence). CDR3 length equals 12 residues. CDR3 sequence (DNA): TGTGCCTGGAGTGTTAAAGGGGGCGAGCAGTACTTC. It yields the protein CAWSVKGGEQYF. The whole variable domain, filled in from reference TRBV30 and TRBJ2-7, reads SQTIHQWPATLVQPVGSPLSLECTVEGTSNPNLYWYRQAAGRGLQLLFYSVGIGQISSEVPQNLSASRPQDRQFILSSKKLLLSDSGFYLCAWSVKGGEQYFGPGTRLTVT.

This rearrangement joins TRBV4-2 to TRBJ2-7, with TRBD2 as a possible D gene (5 bases). Germline loops: CDR1 LGHNA, CDR2 YNFKEQ. The germline V and J ends were trimmed by 4 bases and 4 bases, with 11 bases remaining between them. The CDR3 runs 13 residues. This chain's CDR3 is CASSLGVSYEQYF. The CDR3 DNA reads as TGTGCCAGCAGCCTCGGGGTATCGTACGAGCAGTACTTC.

The chain is built from TRBV5-1 and TRBJ2-3; D may be TRBD1 (6 bases). Germline V gives CDR1 SGHRS, CDR2 YFSETQ. Trimming took off 4 bases at V and 3 bases at J, with 24 bases between the two ends. The CDR3 has 18 amino acids. The CDR3 sequence: CASSPGPARGKGTDTQYF. CDR3 sequence (DNA): TGCGCCAGCAGCCCCGGTCCCGCTAGGGGGAAGGGAACAGATACGCAGTATTTT.

The CDR3 reads CASSMGGSRDYGYTF. The CDR3 DNA sequence: TGTGCCAGTAGTATGGGCGGGAGCCGGGACTATGGCTACACCTTC. This sequence joins TRBV19 and TRBJ1-2, with unresolved D. There are 15 residues in the CDR3. The germline V gene has CDR1 LNHDA and CDR2 SQIVND (reference sequence). Trimming cost V 3 bases and J 3 bases, with 14 bases left between them. The whole variable domain, remainder taken from reference TRBV19 and TRBJ1-2, is DGGITQSPKYLFRKEGQNVTLSCEQNLNHDAMYWYRQDPGQGLRLIYYSQIVNDFQKGDIAEGYSVSREKKESFPLTVTSAQKNPTAFYLCASSMGGSRDYGYTFGSGTRLTVV.

There are many counts of this clone. The chain combines TRBV7-8 with TRBJ2-2; 8 bases are shared with TRBD2. Germline CDR1 SGHVS, CDR2 FQNEAQ. J was trimmed by 5 bases and V by 7 bases; bases with no gene match: 9. The CDR3 length is 15 residues. DNA of the CDR3: TGTGCCAGCACCCGCCGGGGCGGGAGGACCGGGGAGCTGTTTTTT. It specifies CASTRRGGRTGELFF.

The V and J genes are TRBV11-2 and TRBJ1-1, with 10 bases aligning to TRBD1. The germline V gene has CDR1 SGHAT and CDR2 FQNNGV. The trim removed 5 bases at V and 4 bases at J, leaving 10 bases unmatched. CDR3 size: 16 residues. The CDR3 protein is CASSRPRTGGGTEAFF. DNA of the CDR3: TGTGCCAGCAGCCGACCCCGGACAGGGGGTGGCACTGAAGCTTTCTTT.

Comment on this clone: At the DNA level, this CDR3 is encoded by other sequences in the same sample as well. The chain uses TRBV19 and TRBJ2-3; D might be TRBD2 (5 bases). Germline V gene data show CDR1 as LNHDA and CDR2 as SQIVND (reference sequence). V was cut by 6 bases and J by 2 bases, with 12 bases left in between. CDR3 length: 14 residues. DNA of the CDR3: TGTGCCAGTAGCATAAGCGGAAACACAGATACGCAGTATTTT. Translating it yields CASSISGNTDTQYF.

The table lists this clone with a few counts. This chain links TRBV5-1 with TRBJ2-1; 16 bases match TRBD2. Losses at the gene ends were 5 bases for V and 5 bases for J; bases not matched to a gene: 10. The CDR3 contains 18 residues. The germline V gene has CDR1 SGHRS and CDR2 YFSETQ. Here the CDR3 DNA reads TGCGCCAGCAGTTGGGGACTAGCGGGAGGGCAGGGGGACAATGAGCAGTTCTTC. Translating gives CASSWGLAGGQGDNEQFF.

This chain connects TRBV15 to TRBJ1-2, with 9 positions matching TRBD1. V lost 6 bases to trimming and J lost 2 bases; unmatched junction nucleotides: 7. In germline, CDR1 is LNHNV, CDR2 YYDKDF (reference sequence). The CDR3 runs to 15 residues. The CDR3 loop reads CATSNPGQGNYGYTF. The CDR3 DNA reads TGTGCCACCAGTAATCCGGGACAGGGAAACTATGGCTACACCTTC.

The chain links TRBV24-1 to TRBJ2-1, with D perhaps matching TRBD1 (6 bases). With 10 bases removed from V and 6 bases from J, the gap between germline ends came to 15 bases. The CDR3 is made up of 13 amino acids. Germline CDR1 reads KGHDR; CDR2 reads SFDVKD. CDR3 sequence: CATGRGTTNEQFF. For the CDR3, the DNA is TGTGCCACTGGAAGAGGGACAACCAATGAGCAGTTCTTC.

The V call is TRBV11-2, the J call TRBJ2-1; 11 bases are shared with TRBD2. The V gene end was trimmed by 0 bases and the J gene end by 12 bases; junction bases not matched to a gene: 4. Germline-derived CDR1 and CDR2 are SGHAT and FQNNGV. CDR3 size: 14 residues. CDR3 nucleotides: TGTGCCAGCAGCTTAGAAGCTAGCGGGAGGTTGCAGTTCTTC. Translated, it gives CASSLEASGRLQFF.

About this clone: The sample holds other DNA sequences that translate to the same CDR3. This rearrangement joins TRBV10-3 to TRBJ1-4; the D gene is possibly TRBD1 (6 bases). The germline CDR1 and CDR2 sequences are ENHRY and SYGVKD. The CDR3 contains 15 residues. The V gene lost 3 bases and the J gene lost 7 bases, with 15 bases spanning the gap. Here the CDR3 DNA reads TGTGCCATCAGTGATCCGGGACAAGGTCGTGAAAAACTGTTTTTT. Encoded protein: CAISDPGQGREKLFF.